Listed below are T cell receptor beta chains from one sample, sequenced in a study of identical twins. TCRdb reprocessed the 5' RACE reads via MiXCR and lists one record per CDR3 protein. Of over 600,000 distinct CDR3 sequences detected, about 20% appear once; the ten largest clones hold around 4.4%. This same sample was also part of a study on T cells expressing NK-cell markers.

The sequenced material came from PBMCs. The receptors were sampled from a woman between 18 and 29 years old in good health. CDR3s leave out the opening cysteine and the closing phenylalanine or tryptophan. A D gene is named only where the DNA matches it firmly.

len	d_gene	v_gene	CDR3aa
14	TRBD2	TRBV4-3	ASSPGGLAVSYEQY
11	TRBD1	TRBV20-1	SASGTGHYEQY
11	NA	TRBV20-1	SAWRDPNTEAF
11	NA	TRBV7-2	ASSLARRNEQF
11	NA	TRBV27	ASSFGGTGELF
14	NA	TRBV6-5	ASSLQGGLSTDTQY
12	TRBD2	TRBV20-1	SANRPGGAYEQY
11	NA	TRBV10-3	AISESYDTEAF
14	NA	TRBV7-2	ASSPSLGPNTMRQF
9	NA	TRBV20-1	SATYSYEQY
13	NA	TRBV5-5	ASSFKRQDNYGYT
12	NA	TRBV5-1	ASSLEATNEKLF
14	NA	TRBV6-2/TRBV6-3	ASSSLLTGDLYEQY
14	TRBD2	TRBV20-1	SASWRSGGVWDEQY
11	NA	TRBV29-1	SVSARATGELF
11	TRBD2	TRBV29-1	SGTSGVTYEQY
14	NA	TRBV3-1	ASSQDMRGANNEQF
13	TRBD2	TRBV5-1	ASSLLAGEVGEQF
9	NA	TRBV11-3	ASSLDNLPV
10	NA	TRBV10-3	AISETGHGYT
11	TRBD1	TRBV5-6	ASSRTGGDTQY
14	TRBD1	TRBV5-5	ASSPRQGTGANEQY
13	NA	TRBV13	ASSLQGMAYNEQF
14	NA	TRBV5-1	ASSLLSGRSYNEQF
12	NA	TRBV5-4	ASSSGGDYNEQF
13	TRBD2	TRBV9	ASRAGGANTGELF
10	NA	TRBV12-3/TRBV12-4	ASSFKIGEQY
10	NA	TRBV29-1	SVVGIVETQY
12	NA	TRBV5-1	ASSLNRGGDEQY
13	TRBD2	TRBV20-1	SARGRTSGGNEQF
12	NA	TRBV12-3/TRBV12-4	ASSLATGYNEQF
13	NA	TRBV5-1	ASSLEVRTTDTQY